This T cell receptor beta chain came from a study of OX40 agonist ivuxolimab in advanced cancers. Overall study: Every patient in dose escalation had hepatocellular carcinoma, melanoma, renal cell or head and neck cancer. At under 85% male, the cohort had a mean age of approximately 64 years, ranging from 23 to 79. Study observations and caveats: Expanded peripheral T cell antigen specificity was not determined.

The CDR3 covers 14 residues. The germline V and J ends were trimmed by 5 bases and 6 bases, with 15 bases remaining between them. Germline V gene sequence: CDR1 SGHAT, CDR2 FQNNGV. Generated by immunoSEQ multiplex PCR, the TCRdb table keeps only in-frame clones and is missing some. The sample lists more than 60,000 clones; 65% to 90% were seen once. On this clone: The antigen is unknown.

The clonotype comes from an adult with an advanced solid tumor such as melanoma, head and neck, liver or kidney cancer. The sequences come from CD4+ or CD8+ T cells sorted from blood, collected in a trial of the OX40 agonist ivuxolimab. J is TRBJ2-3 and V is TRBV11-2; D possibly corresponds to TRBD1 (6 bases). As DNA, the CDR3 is TGTGCCAGCAGCCCAACAAGGACAGATGATACGCAGTATTTT. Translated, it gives CASSPTRTDDTQYF. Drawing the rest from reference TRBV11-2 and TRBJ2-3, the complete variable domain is EAGVAQSPRYKIIEKRQSVAFWCNPISGHATLYWYQQILGQGPKLLIQFQNNGVVDDSQLPKDRFSAERLKGVDSTLKIQPAKLEDSAVYLCASSPTRTDDTQYFGPGTRLTVL.